Below are 24 T cell receptor beta chains sequenced from a single sample in a study of radiation and T cells in renal cell carcinoma. Some clones are missing from TCRdb's copy, which holds only in-frame ones; the method was immunoSEQ multiplex PCR. Altogether 70,000 or so clones are present, about 81% being singletons, with the ten largest covering 5.8%. Time point in this sample: blood 2 weeks post-SBRT. Treatment of the sample: 15 Gy SBRT to primary tumor, nephrectomy 4 weeks later. Material: blood, obtained from a patient whose treatment included radiotherapy and nephrectomy. The source of these receptors is a man in his 60s with renal cell carcinoma.

V is TRBV6-1 and J is TRBJ2-7; D unresolved. CDR3 length: 16 residues. The germline gives CDR1 MNHNS, CDR2 SASEGT. The V gene lost 1 base and the J gene lost 7 bases, with 20 bases spanning the gap. CDR3 nucleotides: TGTGCCAGCAGTGAAGGGGGATCTAACGCGGTCTGGGAGCAGTACTTC. Translated, it gives CASSEGGSNAVWEQYF.

The chain has TRBV4-1 and TRBJ2-7, with TRBD2 identical over 10 bases. CDR1 and CDR2 from the germline V gene are MGHRA and YSYEKL. This CDR3 comprises 19 residues. V was pared by 1 base and J by 1 base, with 13 bases of the junction left unmatched. Here the CDR3 reads CASSQGRGGASGSSYEQYF. In DNA, the CDR3 is TGCGCCAGCAGCCAAGGGCGGGGGGGAGCTAGCGGGAGTTCCTACGAGCAGTACTTC.

This sequence joins TRBV7-7 and TRBJ2-3, with TRBD2 identical over 14 bases. The length of the CDR3 is 15 residues. Germline-derived CDR1 and CDR2 are SSHAT and FNYEAQ (reference sequence). The V gene end was trimmed by 5 bases and the J gene end by 4 bases; junction bases not matched to a gene: 2. The CDR3 nucleotides read TGTGCCAGCAGCCCGGGACTAGCGGGAGCAGATACGCAGTATTTT. It specifies CASSPGLAGADTQYF.

V gene TRBV5-1 combines with J gene TRBJ2-3, with 9 bases fitting TRBD2. CDR3 length equals 15 residues. Unmatched junction bases numbered 6, after V lost 7 bases and J lost 0 bases. From germline, CDR1 is SGHRS and CDR2 YFSETQ. The CDR3 DNA is TGCGCCAGCTATATTACTAGCGGGAGCACAGATACGCAGTATTTT. Translation gives CASYITSGSTDTQYF.

The chain combines TRBV15 with TRBJ1-3; D not certain. This CDR3 comprises 16 residues. In germline, CDR1 is LNHNV, CDR2 YYDKDF (reference sequence). The ends were cut back, 0 bases at V and 4 bases at J, with 13 bases in the middle. CDR3 protein: CATSRDLVQDGNTIYF. The CDR3 coding sequence is TGTGCCACCAGCAGAGATCTGGTTCAAGACGGAAACACCATATATTTT.

The V gene is TRBV5-6, the J gene TRBJ2-1, with TRBD1 as a possible D gene (8 bases). Germline V gene sequence: CDR1 SGHDT, CDR2 YYEEEE. CDR3 length: 16 residues. V gave up 5 bases and J gave up 3 bases, with 18 bases separating them. The CDR3, as DNA: TGTGCCAGCAGAGGCACAGGGGGGGTGGTCTACAATGAGCAGTTCTTC. This sequence encodes CASRGTGGVVYNEQFF.

The gene calls are TRBV11-1 and TRBJ2-7, with D possibly being TRBD2 (5 bases). This CDR3 spans 14 amino acids. The germline V and J ends were trimmed by 2 bases and 1 base, with 9 bases remaining between them. Germline CDR1 and CDR2: SGHAT and FQDESV (reference sequence). CDR3 DNA: TGTGCCAGCAGCTTACGGACGGGGTCCTACGAGCAGTACTTC. Translation gives CASSLRTGSYEQYF.

J is TRBJ2-2 and V is TRBV5-1, with D perhaps matching TRBD1 (6 bases). The length of the CDR3 is 14 residues. CDR1 and CDR2 (germline): SGHRS, YFSETQ. Trimming stripped 1 base from V and 6 bases from J, with 10 bases between. CDR3 DNA: TGCGCCAGCAGCTTGTTGGGGGCCGCCGGGGAGCTGTTTTTT. It yields the protein CASSLLGAAGELFF. Filled out from reference TRBV5-1 and TRBJ2-2, the complete variable domain reads KAGVTQTPRYLIKTRGQQVTLSCSPISGHRSVSWYQQTPGQGLQFLFEYFSETQRNKGNFPGRFSGRQFSNSRSEMNVSTLELGDSALYLCASSLLGAAGELFFGEGSRLTVL.

This clone was seen more than once but under ten times. V and J are TRBV29-1 and TRBJ1-1; no reliable D call. CDR1 and CDR2 (germline): SQVTM, ANQGSEA. The CDR3 extends over 11 amino acids. The V gene lost 5 bases and the J gene lost 4 bases, with 8 bases spanning the gap. CDR3 in amino acids: CSVTQITEAFF. CDR3 in DNA: TGCAGCGTTACACAGATCACTGAAGCTTTCTTT. Full variable domain (missing parts from reference TRBV29-1 and TRBJ1-1): SAVISQKPSRDICQRGTSLTIQCQVDSQVTMMFWYRQQPGQSLTLIATANQGSEATYESGFVIDKFPISRPNLTFSTLTVSNMSPEDSSIYLCSVTQITEAFFGQGTRLTVV.

J is TRBJ1-4 and V is TRBV28; maybe TRBD1 (5 bases). Trimming removed 6 bases from V and 0 bases from J, with 14 bases in between. CDR3 length equals 16 residues. Germline lookup yields CDR1 MDHEN and CDR2 SYDVKM. The CDR3 spells CASRGVYIATNEKLFF. CDR3 in DNA: TGTGCCAGCAGGGGGGTTTATATTGCAACTAATGAAAAACTGTTTTTT.

The V call is TRBV11-2, the J call TRBJ2-1; 8 nucleotides align to TRBD2. This CDR3 is built from 15 residues. Germline V CDR1 and CDR2: SGHAT, FQNNGV. The ends lost 2 bases at V and 9 bases at J; junction bases unmatched: 9. The CDR3 sequence is CASSLRGSGGIEQFF. Here the CDR3 DNA reads TGTGCCAGCAGCTTACGCGGGAGCGGGGGTATTGAGCAGTTCTTC.

This clone was counted a single time. The gene calls are TRBV27 and TRBJ2-2; D is perhaps TRBD1 (5 bases). V was shortened by 5 bases and J by 2 bases, with 9 bases between the two germline ends. This CDR3 contains 14 residues. CDR1 is MNHEY, CDR2 SMNVEV, per germline (reference sequence). CDR3 nucleotides: TGTGCCAGCAGTCTCAGGGAAAACACCGGGGAGCTGTTTTTT. Amino acids: CASSLRENTGELFF.

CDR3 loop: CASSSSLTGASYEQYF. Here the CDR3 DNA reads TGTGCCAGCAGCTCCTCACTGACAGGAGCCTCCTACGAGCAGTACTTC. V usage is TRBV7-9 and J usage is TRBJ2-7, with a possible D match to TRBD1 (6 bases). The V and J ends lost 4 bases and 0 bases respectively, with 16 bases between them. In germline, CDR1 is SEHNR, CDR2 FQNEAQ (reference sequence). CDR3 length: 16 amino acids. The whole variable domain, remainder taken from reference TRBV7-9 and TRBJ2-7, is DTGVSQNPRHKITKRGQNVTFRCDPISEHNRLYWYRQTLGQGPEFLTYFQNEAQLEKSRLLSDRFSAERPKGSFSTLEIQRTEQGDSAMYLCASSSSLTGASYEQYFGPGTRLTVT.

V and J are TRBV2 and TRBJ2-7, with unresolved D. The CDR3 is made up of 13 amino acids. Looked up from germline, CDR1 is SNHLY and CDR2 is FYNNEI. V was pared by 0 bases and J by 4 bases, with 7 bases between. The CDR3 nucleotides read TGTGCCAGCAGTGAAGCGACCCGGTACGAGCAGTACTTC. Amino acids: CASSEATRYEQYF.

This chain uses TRBV19 with TRBJ2-6; a weak D match, TRBD2 (5 bases). V lost 6 bases, J lost 2 bases, and 17 bases lay in between. Germline loops: CDR1 LNHDA, CDR2 SQIVND (reference sequence). This CDR3 contains 17 residues. Written as DNA, the CDR3 is TGTGCCAGTAGCTCTGGAGGCCTACCCACTGGGGCCAACGTCCTGACTTTC. Encoded protein: CASSSGGLPTGANVLTF.

The chain combines TRBV5-1 with TRBJ2-3; 8 bases agree with TRBD1. There are 15 residues in the CDR3. The trim removed 2 bases at V and 6 bases at J, leaving 8 bases unmatched. Germline CDR1 SGHRS, CDR2 YFSETQ. The chain's CDR3 is CASSFEDRAADTQYF. The CDR3, as DNA: TGCGCCAGCAGCTTCGAGGACAGGGCGGCGGATACGCAGTATTTT. The complete variable domain, with remaining parts taken from reference TRBV5-1 and TRBJ2-3, reads KAGVTQTPRYLIKTRGQQVTLSCSPISGHRSVSWYQQTPGQGLQFLFEYFSETQRNKGNFPGRFSGRQFSNSRSEMNVSTLELGDSALYLCASSFEDRAADTQYFGPGTRLTVL.

The chain has TRBV6-5 and TRBJ2-3, with 9 nucleotides matching TRBD1. Germline CDR1 MNHEY, CDR2 SVGAGI. This CDR3 is 15 amino acids long. V lost 5 bases, J lost 4 bases, and 7 bases stayed unmatched. The CDR3 DNA is TGTGCCAGCAGTAGCCGGGACAGGGCTTCAGATACGCAGTATTTT. Protein product: CASSSRDRASDTQYF.

This clone was counted a few times. The chain uses TRBV30 and TRBJ1-1, with a tentative D call TRBD1 (5 bases). The CDR3 is 13 residues long. Per germline, CDR1 GTSNPN and CDR2 SVGIG (reference sequence). The V end was cut by 0 bases, the J end by 5 bases, with 10 bases between. DNA for the CDR3: TGTGCCTGGAGTGTGGGGCCCGGGACTGAAGCTTTCTTT. This gives the protein CAWSVGPGTEAFF.

The chain links TRBV5-1 to TRBJ2-5, with 7 positions matching TRBD2. CDR1 and CDR2 (germline): SGHRS, YFSETQ. The CDR3 consists of 14 residues. The junction had 3 bases not matched to a gene; V was cut back by 4 bases and J by 0 bases. CDR3 in DNA: TGCGCCAGCAGCCCGGGGAGGGACCAAGAGACCCAGTACTTC. Encoded protein: CASSPGRDQETQYF.

This clone has just one count. This sequence joins TRBV6-1 and TRBJ1-5; possibly TRBD1 for D (6 bases). V was shortened by 8 bases and J by 4 bases, with 12 bases between the two germline ends. Per germline, CDR1 MNHNS and CDR2 SASEGT. The length of the CDR3 is 13 residues. CDR3 nucleotides: TGTGCCAGCCGGGACACCGTTAATCAGCCCCAGCATTTT. As protein: CASRDTVNQPQHF.

CDR3 bases: TGTGCCAGCAGTCCCGGGACTAGCGCCTCCTACGAGCAGTACTTC. This gives the protein CASSPGTSASYEQYF. This sequence joins TRBV25-1 and TRBJ2-7, with TRBD2 identical over 10 bases. Germline-derived CDR1 and CDR2 are MGHDK and SYGVNS. Trimming removed 5 bases from V and 0 bases from J; junction bases left unmatched: 4. The CDR3 consists of 15 residues.

V and J are TRBV5-1 and TRBJ1-2; D is unclear. In germline, CDR1 is SGHRS, CDR2 YFSETQ. Trimming removed 7 bases from V and 2 bases from J, with 15 bases in between. This CDR3 is 14 amino acids long. CDR3 region: CASSPTASNYGYTF. The CDR3 bases are TGCGCCAGCTCCCCAACGGCCTCAAACTATGGCTACACCTTC.

The chain uses TRBV27 and TRBJ2-1; no reliable D call. Germline V gene lookup returns CDR1 MNHEY and CDR2 SMNVEV (reference sequence). V gave up 6 bases and J gave up 7 bases, with 10 bases separating them. This CDR3 has 12 residues. CDR3 nucleotide sequence: TGTGCCAGCAGAATCAATCGGAATGAGCAGTTCTTC. This gives the protein CASRINRNEQFF.

The chain combines TRBV21-1 with TRBJ2-3; the tabulated D call, TRBD2, remains unverified against the DNA. TRBV21-1 represents a pseudogene. The CDR3 runs 14 residues. The CDR3 bases are TGTGCCAGCAGCAAAGAAGGAGCGGGAGATACGCAGTATTTT. It encodes CASSKEGAGDTQYF.